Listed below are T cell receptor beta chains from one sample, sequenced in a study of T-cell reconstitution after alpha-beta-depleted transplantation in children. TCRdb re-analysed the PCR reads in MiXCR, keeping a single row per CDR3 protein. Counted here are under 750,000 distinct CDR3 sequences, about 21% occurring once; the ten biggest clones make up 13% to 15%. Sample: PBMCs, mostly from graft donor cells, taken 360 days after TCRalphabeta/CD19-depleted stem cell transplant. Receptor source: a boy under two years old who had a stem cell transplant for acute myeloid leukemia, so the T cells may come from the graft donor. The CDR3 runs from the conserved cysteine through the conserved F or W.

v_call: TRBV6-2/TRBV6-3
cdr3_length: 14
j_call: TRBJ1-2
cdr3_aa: CASSKFGTEYGYTF

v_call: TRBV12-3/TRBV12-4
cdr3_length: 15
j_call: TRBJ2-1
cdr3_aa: CASSETSGGYNEQFF

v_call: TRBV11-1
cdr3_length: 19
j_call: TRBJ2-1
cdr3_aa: CASSFRTGDFAYFYNEQFF

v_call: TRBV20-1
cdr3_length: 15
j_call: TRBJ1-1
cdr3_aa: CSARDGKVVGTEAFF

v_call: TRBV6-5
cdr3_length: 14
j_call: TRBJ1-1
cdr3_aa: CASSYSRRGDVAFF

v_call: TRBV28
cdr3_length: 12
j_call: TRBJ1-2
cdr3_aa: CASSLQENGYTF

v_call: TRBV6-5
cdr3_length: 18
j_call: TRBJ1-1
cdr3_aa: CASSYYQTLGGMNTEAFF

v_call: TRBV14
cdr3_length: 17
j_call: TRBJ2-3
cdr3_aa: CASSQVKGTSKIYTQYF

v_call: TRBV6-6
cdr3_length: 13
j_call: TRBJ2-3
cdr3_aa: CASSSHSQDTQYF

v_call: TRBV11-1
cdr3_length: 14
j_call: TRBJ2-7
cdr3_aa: CASSLAGQGTEQYF

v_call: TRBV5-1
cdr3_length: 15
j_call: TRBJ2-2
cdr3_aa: CASSLAHTDTGELFF

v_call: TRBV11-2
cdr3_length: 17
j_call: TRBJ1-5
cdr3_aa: CASSLGARGVRNQPQHF

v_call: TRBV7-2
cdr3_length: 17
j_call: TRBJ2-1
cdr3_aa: CASSPRRLAGQAGEQFF

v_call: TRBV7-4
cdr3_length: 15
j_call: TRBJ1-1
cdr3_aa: CASSLAGTGLTEAFF

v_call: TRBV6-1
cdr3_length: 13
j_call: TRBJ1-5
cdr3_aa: CASSESPVQPQHF

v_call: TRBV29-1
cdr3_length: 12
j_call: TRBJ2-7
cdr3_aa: CSVIAGAYEQYF

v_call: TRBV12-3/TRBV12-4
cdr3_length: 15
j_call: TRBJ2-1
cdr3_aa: CASSLTGASYNEQFF

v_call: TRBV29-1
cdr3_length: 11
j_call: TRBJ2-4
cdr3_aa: CSAQALGHQYF

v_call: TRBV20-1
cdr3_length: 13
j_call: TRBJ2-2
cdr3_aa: CSATTGNPGELFF

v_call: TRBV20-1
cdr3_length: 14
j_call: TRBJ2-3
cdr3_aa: CSALVAGGADTQYF

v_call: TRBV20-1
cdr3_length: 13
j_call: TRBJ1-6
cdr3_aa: CSADSSLNSPLHF

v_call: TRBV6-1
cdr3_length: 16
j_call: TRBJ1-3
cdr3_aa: CASSQRTGLSGNTIYF

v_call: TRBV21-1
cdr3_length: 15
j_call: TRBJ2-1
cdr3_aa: CASSGLGTSGNEQFF

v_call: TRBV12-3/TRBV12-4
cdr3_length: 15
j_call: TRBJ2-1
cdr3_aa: CASSSYRRGRNEQFF

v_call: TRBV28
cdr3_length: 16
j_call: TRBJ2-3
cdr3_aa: CASSLWAGGHLDTQYF

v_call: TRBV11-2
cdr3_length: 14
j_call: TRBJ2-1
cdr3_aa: CASSLGDLISEQFF

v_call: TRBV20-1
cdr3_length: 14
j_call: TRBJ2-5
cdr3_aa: CSVPVAGGRETQYF

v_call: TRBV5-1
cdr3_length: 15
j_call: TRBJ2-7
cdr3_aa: CASSLGQTSSYEQYF

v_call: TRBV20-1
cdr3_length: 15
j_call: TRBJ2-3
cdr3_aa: CSARRSGGAADTQYF

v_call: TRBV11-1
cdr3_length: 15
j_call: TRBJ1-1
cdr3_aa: CASSPTGGEDTEAFF

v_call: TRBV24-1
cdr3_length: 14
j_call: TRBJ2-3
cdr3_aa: CATSDGWSTDTQYF

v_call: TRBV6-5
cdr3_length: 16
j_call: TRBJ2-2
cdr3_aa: CASSSTSGGDAGELFF

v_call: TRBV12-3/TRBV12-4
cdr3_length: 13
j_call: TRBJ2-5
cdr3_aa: CASSPLLGETQYF

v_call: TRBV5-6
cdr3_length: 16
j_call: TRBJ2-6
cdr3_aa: CASSLGPNSGANVLTF

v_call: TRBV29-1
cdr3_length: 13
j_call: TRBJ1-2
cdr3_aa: CSVRTGRVYGYTF

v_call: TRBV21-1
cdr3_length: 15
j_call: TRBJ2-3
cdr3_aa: CASSKQGEALDTQYF

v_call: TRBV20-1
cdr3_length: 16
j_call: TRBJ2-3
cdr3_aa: CSARLAGGTLTDTQYF

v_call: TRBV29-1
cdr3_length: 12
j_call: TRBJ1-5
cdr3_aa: CSVGEINQPQHF

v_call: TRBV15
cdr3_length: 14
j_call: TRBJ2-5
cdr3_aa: CATSRVRGVETQYF

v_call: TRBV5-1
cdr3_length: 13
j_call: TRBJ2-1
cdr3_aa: CASSFPRFNEQFF

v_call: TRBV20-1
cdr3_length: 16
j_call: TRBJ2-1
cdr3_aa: CSASPPTGLRYNEQFF

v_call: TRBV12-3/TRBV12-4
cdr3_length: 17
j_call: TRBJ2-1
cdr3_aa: CASRRFPGTSGRYEQFF